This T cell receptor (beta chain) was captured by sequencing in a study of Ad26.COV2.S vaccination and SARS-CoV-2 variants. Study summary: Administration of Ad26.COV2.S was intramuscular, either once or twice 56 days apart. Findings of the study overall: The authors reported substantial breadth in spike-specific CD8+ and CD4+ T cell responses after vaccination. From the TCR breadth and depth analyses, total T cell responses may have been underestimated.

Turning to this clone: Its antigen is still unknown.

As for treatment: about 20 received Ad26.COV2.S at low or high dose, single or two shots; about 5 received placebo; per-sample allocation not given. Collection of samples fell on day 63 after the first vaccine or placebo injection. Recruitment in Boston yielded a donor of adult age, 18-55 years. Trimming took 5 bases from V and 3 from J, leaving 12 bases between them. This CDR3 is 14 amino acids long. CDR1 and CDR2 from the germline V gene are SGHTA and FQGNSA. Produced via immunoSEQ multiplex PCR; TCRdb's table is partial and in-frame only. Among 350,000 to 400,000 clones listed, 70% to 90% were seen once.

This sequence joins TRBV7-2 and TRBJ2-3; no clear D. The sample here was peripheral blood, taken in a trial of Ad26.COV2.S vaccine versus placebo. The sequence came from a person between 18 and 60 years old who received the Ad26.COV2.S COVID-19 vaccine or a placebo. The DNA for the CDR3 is TGTGCCAGCAGCCAGACGGCGGCGACAGATACGCAGTATTTT. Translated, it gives CASSQTAATDTQYF.